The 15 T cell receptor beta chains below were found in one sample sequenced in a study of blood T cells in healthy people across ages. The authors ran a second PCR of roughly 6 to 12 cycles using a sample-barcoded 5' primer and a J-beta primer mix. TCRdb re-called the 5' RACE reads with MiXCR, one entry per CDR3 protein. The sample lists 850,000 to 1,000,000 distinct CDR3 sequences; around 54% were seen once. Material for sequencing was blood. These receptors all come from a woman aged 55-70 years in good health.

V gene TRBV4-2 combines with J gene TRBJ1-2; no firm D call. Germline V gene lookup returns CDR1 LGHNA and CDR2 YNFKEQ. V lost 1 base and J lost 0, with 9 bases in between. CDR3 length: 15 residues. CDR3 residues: CASSQGFPSNYGYTF. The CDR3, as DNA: TGTGCCAGCAGCCAAGGTTTCCCTTCTAACTATGGCTACACCTTC.

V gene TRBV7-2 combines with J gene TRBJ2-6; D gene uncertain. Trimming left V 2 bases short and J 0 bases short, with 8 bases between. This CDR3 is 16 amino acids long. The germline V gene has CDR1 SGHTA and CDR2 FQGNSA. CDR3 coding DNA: TGTGCCAGCAGCTTAACAGTTAGCTCTGGGGCCAACGTCCTGACTTTC. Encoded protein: CASSLTVSSGANVLTF.

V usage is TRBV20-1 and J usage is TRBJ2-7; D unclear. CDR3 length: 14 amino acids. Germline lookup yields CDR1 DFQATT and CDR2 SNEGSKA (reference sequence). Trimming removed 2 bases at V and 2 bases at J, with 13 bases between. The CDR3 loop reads CSARPLDFPYEQYF. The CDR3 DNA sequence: TGCAGTGCTAGACCCCTTGACTTTCCCTACGAGCAGTACTTC.

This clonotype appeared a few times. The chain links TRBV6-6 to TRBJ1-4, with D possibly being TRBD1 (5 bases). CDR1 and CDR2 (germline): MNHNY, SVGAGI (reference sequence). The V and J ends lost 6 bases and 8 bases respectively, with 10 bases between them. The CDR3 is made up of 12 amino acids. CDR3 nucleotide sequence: TGTGCCAGCAGCCCGGGGGTGGAAAAACTGTTTTTT. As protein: CASSPGVEKLFF.

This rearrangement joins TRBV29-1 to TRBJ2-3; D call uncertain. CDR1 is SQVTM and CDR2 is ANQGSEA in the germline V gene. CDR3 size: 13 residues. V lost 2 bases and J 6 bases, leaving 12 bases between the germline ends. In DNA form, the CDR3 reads TGCAGCGTTGAAATCGGCCCGACGGATACGCAGTATTTT. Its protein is CSVEIGPTDTQYF.

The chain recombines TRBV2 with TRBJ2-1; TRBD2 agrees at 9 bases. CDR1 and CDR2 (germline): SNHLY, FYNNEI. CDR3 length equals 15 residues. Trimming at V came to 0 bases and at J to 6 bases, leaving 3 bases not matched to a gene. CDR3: CASSEARLAANEQFF. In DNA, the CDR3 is TGTGCCAGCAGTGAAGCAAGACTAGCGGCCAATGAGCAGTTCTTC.

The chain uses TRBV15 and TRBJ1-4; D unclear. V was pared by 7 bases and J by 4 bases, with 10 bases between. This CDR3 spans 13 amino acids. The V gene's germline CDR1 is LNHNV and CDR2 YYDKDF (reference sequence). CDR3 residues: CATMEVGNEKLFF. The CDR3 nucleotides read TGTGCCACCATGGAGGTGGGTAATGAAAAACTGTTTTTT.

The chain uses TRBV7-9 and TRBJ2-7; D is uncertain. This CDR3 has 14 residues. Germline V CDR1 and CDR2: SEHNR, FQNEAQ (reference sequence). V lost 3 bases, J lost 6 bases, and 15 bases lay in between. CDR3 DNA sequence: TGTGCCAGCAGCTTCGGCTGGGGATTGAGCGAGCAGTACTTC. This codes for CASSFGWGLSEQYF.

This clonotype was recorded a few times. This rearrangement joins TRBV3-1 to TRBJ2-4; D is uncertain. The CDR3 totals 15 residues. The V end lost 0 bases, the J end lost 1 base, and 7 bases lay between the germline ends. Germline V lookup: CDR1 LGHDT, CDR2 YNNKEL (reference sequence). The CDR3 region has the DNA TGTGCCAGCAGCCAAGAGACCGCCGCCAAAAACATTCAGTACTTC. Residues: CASSQETAAKNIQYF. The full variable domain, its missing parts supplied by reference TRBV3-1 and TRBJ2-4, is DTAVSQTPKYLVTQMGNDKSIKCEQNLGHDTMYWYKQDSKKFLKIMFSYNNKELIINETVPNRFSPKSPDKAHLNLHINSLELGDSAVYFCASSQETAAKNIQYFGAGTRLSVL.

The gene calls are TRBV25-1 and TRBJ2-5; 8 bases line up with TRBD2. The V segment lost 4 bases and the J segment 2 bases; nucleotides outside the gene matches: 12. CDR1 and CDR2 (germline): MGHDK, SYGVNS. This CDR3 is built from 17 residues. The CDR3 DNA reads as TGTGCCAGCAGTGTCTTTAGGTCTAGCGGGTATCAAGAGACCCAGTACTTC. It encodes CASSVFRSSGYQETQYF. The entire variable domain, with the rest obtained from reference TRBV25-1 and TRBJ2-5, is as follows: EADIYQTPRYLVIGTGKKITLECSQTMGHDKMYWYQQDPGMELHLIHYSYGVNSTEKGDLSSESTVSRIRTEHFPLTLESARPSHTSQYLCASSVFRSSGYQETQYFGPGTRLLVL.

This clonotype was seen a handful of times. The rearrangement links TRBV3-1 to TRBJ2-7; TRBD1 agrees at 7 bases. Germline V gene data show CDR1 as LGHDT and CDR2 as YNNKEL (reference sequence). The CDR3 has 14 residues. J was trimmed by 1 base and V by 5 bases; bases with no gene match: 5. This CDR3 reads CASSSRDRSYEQYF. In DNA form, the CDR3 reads TGTGCCAGCAGCTCCCGGGACAGATCCTACGAGCAGTACTTC.

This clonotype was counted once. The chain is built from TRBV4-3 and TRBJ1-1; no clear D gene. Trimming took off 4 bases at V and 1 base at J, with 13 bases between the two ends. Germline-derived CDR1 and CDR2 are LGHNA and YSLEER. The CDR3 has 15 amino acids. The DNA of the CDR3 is TGCGCCAGCAGCCTAGCCCACAGCTCGAACACTGAAGCTTTCTTT. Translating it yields CASSLAHSSNTEAFF.

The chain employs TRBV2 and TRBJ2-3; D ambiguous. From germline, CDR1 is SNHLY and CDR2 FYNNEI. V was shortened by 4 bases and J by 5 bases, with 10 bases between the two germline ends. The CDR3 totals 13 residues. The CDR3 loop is CASSAIGGDTQYF. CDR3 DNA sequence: TGTGCCAGCAGTGCTATAGGTGGAGATACGCAGTATTTT.

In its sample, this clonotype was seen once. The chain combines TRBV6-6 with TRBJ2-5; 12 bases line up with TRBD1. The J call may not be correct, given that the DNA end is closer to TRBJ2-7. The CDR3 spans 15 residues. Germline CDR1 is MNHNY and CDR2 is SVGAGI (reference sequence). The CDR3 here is CASSSRDRGQNEQYF. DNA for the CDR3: TGTGCCAGCAGTTCCCGGGACAGGGGGCAGAACGAGCAGTACTTC.

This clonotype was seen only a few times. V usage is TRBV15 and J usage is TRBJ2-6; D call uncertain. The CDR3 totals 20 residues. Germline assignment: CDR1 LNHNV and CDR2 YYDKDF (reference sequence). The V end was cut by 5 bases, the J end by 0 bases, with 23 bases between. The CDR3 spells CATSSKLGSNPRSGANVLTF. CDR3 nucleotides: TGTGCCACCAGCTCGAAGTTGGGCAGCAACCCTCGCTCTGGGGCCAACGTCCTGACTTTC. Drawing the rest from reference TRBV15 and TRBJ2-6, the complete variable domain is DAMVIQNPRYQVTQFGKPVTLSCSQTLNHNVMYWYQQKSSQAPKLLFHYYDKDFNNEADTPDNFQSRRPNTSFCFLDIRSPGLGDTAMYLCATSSKLGSNPRSGANVLTFGAGSRLTVL.